This T cell receptor beta chain comes out of a study of shared clonotypes between healthy human individuals. Study-level points and caveats: Sorted-subset sequencing, rarefaction showed, was incomplete despite large depth.

Germline values: CDR1 LGHNA, CDR2 YSLEER. The CDR3 has 13 residues. The V end was cut by 0 bases, the J end by 7 bases, with 6 bases between. Terminally differentiated effector memory CD45RA+ cells were excluded by CCR7 positive selection of CD45RO-negative cells. As to this clone: Its target is unknown.

Generated by immunoSEQ multiplex PCR, the TCRdb table keeps only in-frame clones and is missing some. This sample has roughly 2.1 million clones, with about 92% found just once. The receptor comes from a man aged 18 to 30 in good health. Some clones in this sample may be carry-over from other donors' samples. The source material was naive CD8+ T cells from PBMCs. The gene calls are TRBV4-3 and TRBJ2-2; no clear D gene. CDR3 sequence reads: CASSQDLGGELFF. The CDR3 DNA reads TGCGCCAGCAGCCAAGACCTGGGCGGGGAGCTGTTTTTT.